The entry below gives a single T cell receptor beta chain sequence along with its context. Its target is unknown. Between the trimmed V and J ends, which lost 0 bases and 1 base, there was a span of 13 bases. CDR1 is LGHNA and CDR2 is YNFKEQ in the germline V gene. The CDR3 covers 16 residues. These data come from a study of cytomegalovirus exposure and HLA in healthy donors. About the study: Early released data comprised around 85 million unique TCRs from HLA-typed donors. Study conclusions and caveats: Among the sequence variants, a highly shared cluster was likely an artifact of sequencing. Analysis was carried out at a later point, and it linked a missense DCLRE1C variant to TCR beta V- and J-gene trimming.

PCR employed 60 Vbeta and 13 Jbeta primers. Data came from immunoSEQ multiplex PCR; TCRdb stores just in-frame clones and leaves some out. This listing includes over 30,000 clones. The genes are TRBV4-2 and TRBJ2-7; possible D gene TRBD1, 6 bases. Sequenced material: PBMCs. This clonotype was obtained from a man aged 40-50 years in good health and CMV-seronegative. The DNA for the CDR3 is TGTGCCAGCAGCCAAGACACCAATCAGGGGTCCTACGAGCAGTACTTC. Translated, it gives CASSQDTNQGSYEQYF.